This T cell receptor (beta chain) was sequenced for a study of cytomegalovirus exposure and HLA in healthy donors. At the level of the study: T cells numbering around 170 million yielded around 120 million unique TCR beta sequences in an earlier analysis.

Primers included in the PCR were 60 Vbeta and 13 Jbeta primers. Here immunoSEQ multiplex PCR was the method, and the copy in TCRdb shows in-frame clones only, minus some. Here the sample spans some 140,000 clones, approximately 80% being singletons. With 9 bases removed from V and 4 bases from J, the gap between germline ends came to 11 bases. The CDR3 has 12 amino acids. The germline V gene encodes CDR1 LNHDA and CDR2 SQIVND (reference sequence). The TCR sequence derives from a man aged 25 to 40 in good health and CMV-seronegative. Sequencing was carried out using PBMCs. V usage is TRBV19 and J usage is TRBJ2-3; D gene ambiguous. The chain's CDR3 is CASVDRADTQYF. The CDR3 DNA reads TGTGCCAGCGTCGATAGAGCAGATACGCAGTATTTT.